This T cell receptor (beta chain) was sequenced for a study of blood T cell repertoires in COVID-19. In the study overall: Specimens from acute and convalescent COVID-19 originated in the United States, Italy and Spain.

CDR1 SGHTA and CDR2 FQGNSA come from the germline V gene. This CDR3 spans 17 amino acids. The V gene end was trimmed by 6 bases and the J gene end by 2 bases; junction bases not matched to a gene: 9. While infection was still active, Seattle patients were enrolled and then followed longitudinally. Sequenced by immunoSEQ multiplex PCR; TCRdb stores in-frame clones only, minus some. The table has roughly 340,000 clones, 80% to 90% seen once. The specimen was peripheral blood. The receptor comes from a woman in her 30s with COVID-19, enrolled during active disease. This rearrangement joins TRBV7-2 to TRBJ2-3; 12 bases line up with TRBD2. CDR3 sequence: CASRLTLAGGTTDTQYF. The CDR3 coding sequence is TGTGCCAGCAGACTGACACTAGCGGGGGGAACCACAGATACGCAGTATTTT.